The next 27 T cell receptor beta chains were all read from a single sample in a study of T cell responses to AZD1222 COVID-19 vaccine. Sequenced by immunoSEQ multiplex PCR; TCRdb stores in-frame clones only, minus some. Among around 150,000 clones listed, around 92% were seen once. Sequenced material: peripheral blood, taken 28 days after the second AZD1222 dose. The receptor set was obtained from an adult who received the AZD1222 COVID-19 vaccine.

The J gene is TRBJ1-5, the V gene TRBV3-1 (or the pseudogene TRBV3-2); D is unclear. CDR1 and CDR2 from the germline V gene are LGHDT and YNNKEL (reference sequence). V was shortened by 1 base and J by 0 bases, with 4 bases between the two germline ends. The CDR3 is made up of 14 amino acids. The CDR3 region has the DNA TGTGCCAGCAGCCAAGGAGATAGCAATCAGCCCCAGCATTTT. Protein product: CASSQGDSNQPQHF.

V and J are TRBV18 and TRBJ2-7; 13 bases align to TRBD2. This CDR3 is built from 16 residues. From germline, CDR1 is KGHSH and CDR2 LQKENI. With V trimmed by 2 bases and J by 6 bases, 7 bases remained unmatched. The CDR3 DNA follows: TGTGCCAGCTCACCAACGACTAGCGGGGGGTTTCGCGAGCAGTACTTC. Amino acid sequence: CASSPTTSGGFREQYF.

The chain has TRBV9 and TRBJ2-7; 8 positions match TRBD2. V trimming: 0 bases; J trimming: 4 bases; junction bases outside the gene matches: 6. This CDR3 contains 15 residues. Looked up from germline, CDR1 is SGDLS and CDR2 is YYNGEE. CDR3: CASSVGDSGTYEQYF. CDR3 DNA: TGTGCCAGCAGCGTAGGTGATAGCGGGACGTACGAGCAGTACTTC.

The chain links TRBV2 to TRBJ1-1; D is possibly TRBD1 (5 bases). V lost 10 bases to trimming and J lost 4 bases, with 19 bases between them. The CDR3 is 14 residues long. Germline values: CDR1 SNHLY, CDR2 FYNNEI. As DNA, the CDR3 is TGTGCCACCATTGGGACGGATAAAAGCACTGAAGCTTTCTTT. Protein sequence: CATIGTDKSTEAFF.

The rearrangement uses TRBV13 and TRBJ1-2; no clear D. This CDR3 has 12 amino acids. Trimming left V 10 bases short and J 8 bases short, with 17 bases between. Germline CDR1 is PRHDT and CDR2 is FYEKMQ (reference sequence). This CDR3 reads CATAYQRKGYTF. The CDR3 DNA follows: TGTGCCACAGCTTACCAGAGGAAGGGCTACACCTTC.

This chain uses TRBV9 with TRBJ2-5, with a weak D call TRBD1 (6 bases). CDR1 is SGDLS and CDR2 is YYNGEE in the germline V gene. V lost 4 bases and J 5 bases, leaving 15 bases between the germline ends. This CDR3 comprises 14 residues. DNA for the CDR3: TGTGCCAGCAGCCCCACAGGGCATCTGGAGACCCAGTACTTC. The encoded protein is CASSPTGHLETQYF. Variable domain in full (rest from reference TRBV9 and TRBJ2-5): DSGVTQTPKHLITATGQRVTLRCSPRSGDLSVYWYQQSLDQGLQFLIQYYNGEERAKGNILERFSAQQFPDLHSELNLSSLELGDSALYFCASSPTGHLETQYFGPGTRLLVL.

In the case of this clone: This sample includes further DNA sequences coding for the same CDR3. CDR3 DNA: TGTGCCAGCAGCCTAGGAGGAGGCACTGAAGCTTTCTTT. Translated: CASSLGGGTEAFF. This rearrangement joins TRBV7-9 to TRBJ1-1; no firm D call. Trimming removed 5 bases from V and 4 bases from J, with 11 bases in between. This CDR3 comprises 13 residues. Germline lookup yields CDR1 SEHNR and CDR2 FQNEAQ (reference sequence).

The chain combines TRBV4-1 with TRBJ2-7; 7 nucleotides align to TRBD1. Germline values: CDR1 MGHRA, CDR2 YSYEKL. The junction had 11 bases not matched to a gene; V was cut back by 3 bases and J by 6 bases. The CDR3 covers 15 residues. CDR3 DNA sequence: TGCGCCAGCAGCCATAACAGGGGAGCCCCTACCGAGCAGTACTTC. It codes for CASSHNRGAPTEQYF.

The chain uses TRBV3-1 (or the pseudogene TRBV3-2) and TRBJ2-3; tentative D call: TRBD2 (5 bases). The length of the CDR3 is 14 residues. Between the trimmed V and J ends, which lost 3 bases and 4 bases, there was a span of 11 bases. CDR1 is LGHDT and CDR2 is YNNKEL in the germline V gene (reference sequence). The CDR3: CASSQLASPDTQYF. The CDR3 nucleotides are TGTGCCAGCAGCCAGTTAGCTAGCCCAGATACGCAGTATTTT.

This sequence joins TRBV2 and TRBJ1-6; the D gene is possibly TRBD1 (5 bases). This CDR3 region has 13 residues. Trimming cost V 8 bases and J 7 bases, with 12 bases left between them. Germline V lookup: CDR1 SNHLY, CDR2 FYNNEI. DNA for the CDR3: TGTGCCAGCGGGGGAGTGCACAATTCACCCCTCCACTTT. This encodes CASGGVHNSPLHF. Based on the CDR3 plus reference TRBV2 and TRBJ1-6, the full variable domain is EPEVTQTPSHQVTQMGQEVILRCVPISNHLYFYWYRQILGQKVEFLVSFYNNEISEKSEIFDDQFSVERPDGSNFTLKIRSTKLEDSAMYFCASGGVHNSPLHFGNGTRLTVT.

This rearrangement joins TRBV6-5 to TRBJ2-1, with 10 bases identical to TRBD2. Trimming at V came to 7 bases and at J to 14 bases, leaving 8 bases not matched to a gene. The CDR3 has 12 amino acids. CDR1 and CDR2 from the germline V gene are MNHEY and SVGAGI. CDR3 in amino acids: CASTQSGTSEFF. Here the CDR3 DNA reads TGTGCCAGCACCCAATCGGGGACTAGCGAGTTCTTC.

The chain recombines TRBV2 with TRBJ1-1; no clear D gene. This CDR3 has 14 amino acids. Germline CDR1 and CDR2: SNHLY and FYNNEI. V was shortened by 4 bases and J by 5 bases, with 14 bases between the two germline ends. The CDR3 coding sequence is TGTGCCAGCAGTGTGAGGGTTGGGAGGACTGAAGCTTTCTTT. This gives the protein CASSVRVGRTEAFF.

The chain has TRBV5-8 and TRBJ1-2, with 9 bases aligning to TRBD1. Germline V gives CDR1 SGHTS, CDR2 YDEGEE. The CDR3 covers 15 residues. Unmatched junction bases numbered 8, after V lost 4 bases and J lost 4 bases. CDR3: CASSPKQGAVYGYTF. The CDR3 nucleotides read TGTGCCAGCAGCCCCAAACAGGGGGCCGTCTATGGCTACACCTTC. The entire variable domain, with the rest obtained from reference TRBV5-8 and TRBJ1-2, is as follows: EAGVTQSPTHLIKTRGQQATLRCSPISGHTSVYWYQQALGLGLQFLLWYDEGEERNRGNFPPRFSGRQFPNYSSELNVNALELEDSALYLCASSPKQGAVYGYTFGSGTRLTVV.

V gene TRBV11-2 combines with J gene TRBJ2-5; the D is unclear. Trimming stripped 6 bases from V and 4 bases from J, with 15 bases between. This CDR3 spans 14 amino acids. Germline CDR1 SGHAT, CDR2 FQNNGV. CDR3 residues: CASSLPQARETQYF. The CDR3 DNA reads as TGTGCCAGCAGTTTACCACAAGCTCGAGAGACCCAGTACTTC.

The chain couples TRBV11-2 to TRBJ2-1; D might be TRBD2 (5 bases). CDR3 length: 14 residues. The germline V gene encodes CDR1 SGHAT and CDR2 FQNNGV. Trimming left V 5 bases short and J 0 bases short, with 8 bases between. CDR3 in amino acids: CASSRRDSYNEQFF. The CDR3 DNA is TGTGCCAGCAGCCGCCGGGACTCCTACAATGAGCAGTTCTTC.

This chain joins TRBV7-9 and TRBJ1-2; tentative D call: TRBD1 (5 bases). Germline V CDR1 and CDR2: SEHNR, FQNEAQ (reference sequence). V was cut by 6 bases and J by 4 bases, with 12 bases left in between. CDR3 length: 13 residues. The CDR3 spells CASRGLDAYGYTF. CDR3 coding DNA: TGTGCCAGCAGGGGACTTGACGCCTATGGCTACACCTTC.

The V gene is TRBV4-2, the J gene TRBJ1-1; 8 nucleotides match TRBD1. The CDR3 covers 17 residues. Per the germline V gene, CDR1 is LGHNA and CDR2 is YNFKEQ. V dropped 0 bases and J dropped 8; count of bases not matched to a gene: 14. This CDR3 is CASSQDRTGGPSSEAFF. DNA of the CDR3: TGTGCCAGCAGCCAAGATAGAACAGGGGGACCCTCATCCGAAGCTTTCTTT.

J is TRBJ1-3 and V is TRBV2, with TRBD1 identical over 8 bases. Germline V gene data show CDR1 as SNHLY and CDR2 as FYNNEI. This CDR3 comprises 14 residues. The trim removed 7 bases at V and 1 base at J, leaving 3 bases unmatched. The CDR3 is CASTGGMSGNTIYF. CDR3 bases: TGTGCCAGCACAGGGGGCATGTCTGGAAACACCATATATTTT.

The chain links TRBV5-1 to TRBJ1-1; possibly TRBD1 for D (6 bases). The germline V gene encodes CDR1 SGHRS and CDR2 YFSETQ. V was pared by 0 bases and J by 5 bases, with 14 bases between. The CDR3 runs to 15 residues. DNA for the CDR3: TGCGCCAGCAGCTTGGCCTCGGCAGGGGTGACTGAAGCTTTCTTT. Protein product: CASSLASAGVTEAFF.

The chain recombines TRBV19 with TRBJ1-2; D gene ambiguous. Germline CDR1 reads LNHDA; CDR2 reads SQIVND (reference sequence). The CDR3 spans 14 residues. Trimming took 6 bases from V and 0 from J, leaving 11 bases between them. CDR3 sequence: CASRFPGTNYGYTF. CDR3 coding DNA: TGTGCCAGTAGGTTCCCGGGAACTAACTATGGCTACACCTTC.

V is TRBV11-1 and J is TRBJ1-2; D possibly corresponds to TRBD1 (5 bases). Germline assignment: CDR1 SGHAT and CDR2 FQDESV (reference sequence). V lost 11 bases, J lost 6 bases, and 16 bases lay in between. CDR3 length equals 12 residues. The CDR3 DNA is TGTGCCGTCGAGAGCTCGGGGGATGGCTACACCTTC. It codes for CAVESSGDGYTF.

This clone has a count of ten or more. The rearrangement links TRBV5-1 to TRBJ1-1; D not certain. This CDR3 contains 15 residues. Germline lookup yields CDR1 SGHRS and CDR2 YFSETQ. V lost 3 bases and J lost 3, with 15 bases in between. Here the CDR3 reads CASSSTSMTDTEAFF. The CDR3 coding sequence is TGCGCCAGCAGCTCCACATCAATGACGGACACTGAAGCTTTCTTT.

This chain uses TRBV7-6 with TRBJ1-1; 10 positions match TRBD1. CDR3 length: 13 amino acids. Germline V lookup: CDR1 SGHVS, CDR2 FNYEAQ. With 5 bases clipped from V and 10 bases from J, the junction kept 7 bases outside the gene matches. This CDR3 is CASSETGGPGAFF. For the CDR3, the DNA is TGTGCCAGCAGCGAGACAGGGGGCCCTGGAGCTTTCTTT. Complete variable domain (other parts from reference TRBV7-6 and TRBJ1-1): GAGVSQSPRYKVTKRGQDVALRCDPISGHVSLYWYRQALGQGPEFLTYFNYEAQQDKSGLPNDRFSAERPEGSISTLTIQRTEQRDSAMYRCASSETGGPGAFFGQGTRLTVV.

The chain is built from TRBV5-1 and TRBJ1-1; TRBD1 is a possible D gene (6 bases). The CDR3 runs 14 residues. Trimming pared 0 bases from V and 5 bases from J, leaving 11 bases between. Germline-derived CDR1 and CDR2 are SGHRS and YFSETQ. This chain's CDR3 is CASSLVGGRTEAFF. The CDR3 nucleotides are TGCGCCAGCAGCTTGGTTGGGGGCCGGACTGAAGCTTTCTTT.

The J gene is TRBJ1-3, the V gene TRBV9, with TRBD1 as a possible D gene (6 bases). The CDR3 is 20 amino acids. Germline V lookup: CDR1 SGDLS, CDR2 YYNGEE. The germline V and J ends were trimmed by 0 bases and 0 bases, with 22 bases remaining between them. DNA of the CDR3: TGTGCCAGCAGCGTAGCGCCTCTTGTGGGGGCGGCGGTCTCTGGAAACACCATATATTTT. Amino acids: CASSVAPLVGAAVSGNTIYF.

The chain carries TRBV6-5 and TRBJ1-6; 9 positions agree with TRBD1. The CDR3 covers 16 residues. After removal of 4 bases from V and 4 bases from J, the junction contained 5 bases not matched to a gene. CDR1 and CDR2 (germline): MNHEY, SVGAGI. CDR3 sequence reads: CASSSTGGGYNSPLHF. The CDR3 nucleotides are TGTGCCAGCAGTTCGACAGGGGGAGGTTATAATTCACCCCTCCACTTT.

The chain combines TRBV29-1 with TRBJ2-3, with D tentatively TRBD1 (6 bases). This CDR3 has 12 amino acids. Germline V gene data show CDR1 as SQVTM and CDR2 as ANQGSEA. V shed 6 bases and J shed 1 base, with 8 bases lying between them. CDR3 residues: CSVSGGTDTQYF. CDR3 bases: TGCAGCGTGTCAGGGGGCACAGATACGCAGTATTTT.